Sequencing of this T cell receptor beta chain was carried out in a study of cytomegalovirus exposure and HLA in healthy donors. General observations from the study: CMV serostatus was the only immune exposure information that was available. Generally TCR sequences proved uncommon, though certain public TCRs appeared in numerous donors.

V was pared by 2 bases and J by 6 bases, with 6 bases of the junction left unmatched. CDR1 and CDR2 (germline): LGHNT, FRNRAP. This CDR3 is 15 amino acids long. PCR employed 60 Vbeta and 13 Jbeta primers. The protocol was immunoSEQ multiplex PCR, while the TCRdb copy is restricted to in-frame clones and leaves out a portion. The sample carries 150,000 to 200,000 clones, roughly 68% recorded once. Comments on this clone: The antigen remains unidentified.

Sequenced sample: PBMCs. The chain carries TRBV12-5 and TRBJ2-1; TRBD1 matches 8 bases. The receptor comes from a man aged 30 to 45 in good health and CMV-seropositive. The CDR3 sequence: CASGLRGQVANEQFF. The CDR3 coding sequence is TGTGCTAGTGGTTTGAGGGGACAGGTGGCCAATGAGCAGTTCTTC.